This TCR beta chain comes out of a study of vaccination and CD4 T cells after COVID-19. Treatment noted: approximately 11-day PBMC culture with coronavirus spike peptide pools or control peptides (ViraFEST assay). Sequencing of the DNA from cultured CD4+ T cells was carried out with the Oncomine TCR Beta short-read assay. TCRdb reanalysed the PCR reads using MiXCR and keeps one entry per CDR3 protein. Counted here are roughly 5,000 distinct CDR3 sequences, about 50% occurring once; the ten biggest clones make up roughly 31%. This clonotype ranks as medium-sized. Its antigen is not identified. This sequence was found in a human donor who had recovered from COVID-19. The sequenced material came from CD4+ T cells from blood, cultured in vitro.

This CDR3 reads CASSLTGQGETQYF. For the CDR3, the DNA is TGTGCCAGCAGCTTGACAGGGCAGGGAGAGACCCAGTACTTC. V is TRBV5-4 and J is TRBJ2-5; D possibly corresponds to TRBD1 (6 bases). Germline-derived CDR1 and CDR2 are SGHNT and YYREEE (reference sequence). The CDR3 is made up of 14 amino acids. The V end was cut by 1 base, the J end by 4 bases, with 11 bases between.